What follows are 14 T cell receptor beta chains derived from one specimen sequenced in a study of T cell changes during pregnancy in multiple sclerosis. Some clones are missing from TCRdb's copy, which holds only in-frame ones; the method was immunoSEQ multiplex PCR. The top ten clones hold 2.5% to 3% of a sample with about 46,000 clones, 80% to 95% of them seen once. The input for sequencing was CD8+ T cells from peripheral blood mononuclear cells, taken in the second trimester of pregnancy. The source of these receptors is a female donor with multiple sclerosis, enrolled in a pregnancy study.

This chain uses TRBV5-4 with TRBJ1-1; 7 bases line up with TRBD1. The V and J ends lost 2 bases and 5 bases, in that order; junction bases with no gene match: 6. CDR1 and CDR2 (germline): SGHNT, YYREEE (reference sequence). There are 14 residues in the CDR3. CDR3 protein: CASSFLQGGTEAFF. CDR3 DNA sequence: TGTGCCAGCAGCTTTCTCCAGGGGGGAACTGAAGCTTTCTTT.

This chain connects TRBV4-1 to TRBJ2-7, with D perhaps TRBD1 (6 bases). V was shortened by 1 base and J by 0 bases, with 10 bases between the two germline ends. The CDR3 extends over 15 amino acids. Germline V CDR1 and CDR2: MGHRA, YSYEKL. The DNA for the CDR3 is TGCGCCAGCAGCCAAGGTGGGGGCCCCTCCTACGAGCAGTACTTC. Protein sequence: CASSQGGGPSYEQYF.

The chain is built from TRBV5-4 and TRBJ2-5, with TRBD1 identical over 9 bases. The V segment lost 1 base and the J segment 0 bases; nucleotides outside the gene matches: 4. The CDR3 is 16 amino acids. Germline CDR1 and CDR2: SGHNT and YYREEE (reference sequence). DNA for the CDR3: TGTGCCAGCAGCTTGCTCGGACAGGGGCACCAAGAGACCCAGTACTTC. Protein sequence: CASSLLGQGHQETQYF.

The chain combines TRBV11-2 with TRBJ2-1, with 9 bases aligning to TRBD2. The CDR3 is 15 residues long. With V trimmed by 1 base and J by 5 bases, 3 bases remained unmatched. Germline lookup yields CDR1 SGHAT and CDR2 FQNNGV. CDR3: CASSLGSGGHNEQFF. The CDR3 nucleotides read TGTGCCAGCAGCTTAGGTAGCGGGGGTCACAATGAGCAGTTCTTC.

CDR3 amino acids: CASSLPRWDSIYGYTF. The CDR3 DNA reads as TGTGCCAGCAGTCTACCCAGGTGGGACAGCATCTATGGCTACACCTTC. The chain is built from TRBV5-8 and TRBJ1-2; 7 bases align to TRBD1. From germline, CDR1 is SGHTS and CDR2 YDEGEE. The CDR3 contains 16 residues. V lost 5 bases and J lost 4; bases outside the gene matches: 14.

The V gene is TRBV11-2, the J gene TRBJ1-2; D perhaps matches TRBD1 (6 bases). Germline values: CDR1 SGHAT, CDR2 FQNNGV. Trimming removed 5 bases at V and 2 bases at J, with 15 bases between. This CDR3 spans 15 amino acids. The CDR3 reads CASSPPTGQNYGYTF. The CDR3 nucleotides are TGTGCCAGCAGCCCACCCACAGGGCAAAACTATGGCTACACCTTC.

The chain employs TRBV9 and TRBJ1-5; maybe TRBD1 (5 bases). CDR1 SGDLS and CDR2 YYNGEE come from the germline V gene. The CDR3 has 15 amino acids. V was shortened by 0 bases and J by 2 bases, with 9 bases between the two germline ends. The CDR3 protein is CASSVEGSGNQPQHF. The CDR3 nucleotides read TGTGCCAGCAGCGTAGAGGGGTCAGGCAATCAGCCCCAGCATTTT.

The rearrangement uses TRBV27 and TRBJ2-5, with 10 positions matching TRBD2. Germline loops: CDR1 MNHEY, CDR2 SMNVEV (reference sequence). V lost 3 bases, J lost 2 bases, and 3 bases stayed unmatched. There are 15 residues in the CDR3. The DNA of the CDR3 is TGTGCCAGCAGTTTCTTAGCGGGGGGACAAGAGACCCAGTACTTC. Protein sequence: CASSFLAGGQETQYF.

This clone was seen just once. The chain uses TRBV14 and TRBJ1-3, with D unclear. CDR1 and CDR2 (germline): SGHDN, FVKESK. V dropped 1 base and J dropped 2 bases, with 9 bases sitting between them. The CDR3 is made up of 15 amino acids. CDR3: CASSQVPGTGNTIYF. In DNA form, the CDR3 reads TGTGCCAGCAGCCAAGTTCCGGGTACTGGAAACACCATATATTTT.

This chain connects TRBV10-3 to TRBJ1-1, with 8 positions matching TRBD1. From germline, CDR1 is ENHRY and CDR2 SYGVKD. This CDR3 has 15 amino acids. The junction had 5 bases not matched to a gene; V was cut back by 0 bases and J by 5 bases. The CDR3 reads CAISESGQGATEAFF. The CDR3 DNA is TGTGCCATCAGTGAGTCGGGGCAGGGGGCAACTGAAGCTTTCTTT.

The table lists this clone with a count of one. This chain connects TRBV7-8 to TRBJ1-1, with D possibly being TRBD1 (5 bases). Trimming pared 3 bases from V and 0 bases from J, leaving 8 bases between. Germline values: CDR1 SGHVS, CDR2 FQNEAQ. There are 14 residues in the CDR3. CDR3 coding DNA: TGTGCCAGCAGCTTCCCAGGGATGAACACTGAAGCTTTCTTT. It codes for CASSFPGMNTEAFF.

The rearrangement uses TRBV15 and TRBJ1-1; D may be TRBD1 (5 bases). CDR3 length: 12 residues. V lost 1 base to trimming and J lost 7 bases, with 7 bases between them. Germline-derived CDR1 and CDR2 are LNHNV and YYDKDF (reference sequence). CDR3 nucleotide sequence: TGTGCCACCAGCAGAGGGGGGGGTGAAGCTTTCTTT. This gives the protein CATSRGGGEAFF.

V and J are TRBV6-1 and TRBJ1-5, with a weak D call TRBD1 (5 bases). This CDR3 spans 12 amino acids. Trimming cost V 8 bases and J 7 bases, with 12 bases left between them. CDR1 is MNHNS, CDR2 SASEGT, per germline. DNA of the CDR3: TGTGCCAGCCGGAAGACAGAACAGCCCCAGCATTTT. It yields the protein CASRKTEQPQHF.

The rearrangement uses TRBV7-8 and TRBJ2-2, with a weak D call TRBD2 (7 bases). This CDR3 is built from 17 residues. Germline loops: CDR1 SGHVS, CDR2 FQNEAQ. Trimming removed 5 bases from V and 2 bases from J, with 18 bases in between. CDR3 region: CASSQRLGGQNTGELFF. As DNA, the CDR3 is TGTGCCAGCAGCCAACGATTGGGGGGGCAAAACACCGGGGAGCTGTTTTTT.